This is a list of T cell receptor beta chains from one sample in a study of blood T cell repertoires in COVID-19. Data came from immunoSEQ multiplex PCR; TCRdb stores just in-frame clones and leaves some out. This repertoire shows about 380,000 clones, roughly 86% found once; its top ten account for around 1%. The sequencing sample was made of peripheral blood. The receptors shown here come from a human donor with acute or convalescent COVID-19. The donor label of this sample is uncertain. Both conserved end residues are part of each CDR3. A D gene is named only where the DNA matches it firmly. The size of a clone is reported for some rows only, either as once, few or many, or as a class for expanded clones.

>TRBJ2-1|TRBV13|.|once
TGTGCCAGCAGCTTAGGGTATAACGGCGGAATATACAATGAGCAGTTCTTC
CASSLGYNGGIYNEQFF
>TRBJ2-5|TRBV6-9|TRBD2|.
TGTGCCACACCTCGGCGGGGGGGCCAAGAGACCCAGTACTTC
CATPRRGGQETQYF
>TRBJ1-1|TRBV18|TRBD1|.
TGTGCCAGCTCACCACCGGGGACAGATATTCAGAACACTGAAGCTTTCTTT
CASSPPGTDIQNTEAFF
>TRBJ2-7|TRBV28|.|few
TGTGCCAGCAGAATCCTGGGGCCTCAAACCTACGAGCAGTACTTC
CASRILGPQTYEQYF
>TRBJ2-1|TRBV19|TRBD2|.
TGTGCCAGCTCATTAGCGGGAGGGCCAAATGAGCAGTTCTTC
CASSLAGGPNEQFF
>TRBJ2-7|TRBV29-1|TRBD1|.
TGCAGCGTTGTTTTTAGCGACAGGGCCTACGAGCAGTACTTC
CSVVFSDRAYEQYF
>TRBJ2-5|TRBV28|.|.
TGTGCCAGCAGTTCTTTCAGGGGATTACAAGAGACCCAGTACTTC
CASSSFRGLQETQYF
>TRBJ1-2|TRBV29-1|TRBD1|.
TGCAGCGCCGTCGAGGGGGCGAGGGTCTATGGCTACACCTTC
CSAVEGARVYGYTF
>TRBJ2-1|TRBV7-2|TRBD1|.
TGTGCCAGCAGCCTGGACAGGGACCGGGATGAGCAGTTCTTC
CASSLDRDRDEQFF
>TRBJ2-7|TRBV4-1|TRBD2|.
TGCGCCAGCAGCCAAGAATCGTTTGGGGAAGGGCGGGGGGGCCTTGACTACGAGCAGTACTTC
CASSQESFGEGRGGLDYEQYF
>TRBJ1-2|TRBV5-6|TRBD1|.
TGTGCCAGCAGCTTTCCCACACCGGGACAGGGGAACTATGGCTACACCTTC
CASSFPTPGQGNYGYTF
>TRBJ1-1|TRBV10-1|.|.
TGCGCCAGCAGTGTAGAGGTGAACACTGAAGCTTTCTTT
CASSVEVNTEAFF
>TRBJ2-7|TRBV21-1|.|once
TGTGCCAGCGAAGAAAAGGGACTAGCGGGCCTCGCCTACGAGCAGTACTTC
CASEEKGLAGLAYEQYF
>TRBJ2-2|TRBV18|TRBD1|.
TGTGCCAGCTCACCACCGACAGGGGGATCCGGGGAGCTGTTTTTT
CASSPPTGGSGELFF
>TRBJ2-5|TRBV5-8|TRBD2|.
TGTGCCAGCCCACGCCCGGGACTAAGGGAGACCCAGTACTTC
CASPRPGLRETQYF
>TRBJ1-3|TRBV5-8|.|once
TGTGCCAGCAGCTTGTTCAGGCAGAACTCTGGAAACACCATATATTTT
CASSLFRQNSGNTIYF
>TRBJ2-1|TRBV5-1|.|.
TGCGCCAGCAGCTTGGCGGTTGGACAGGAGCAGTTCTTC
CASSLAVGQEQFF
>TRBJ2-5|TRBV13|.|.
TGTGCCAGCAGCTCCCCTGCTGGAGGGGGGGCCCAAGAGACCCAGTACTTC
CASSSPAGGGAQETQYF
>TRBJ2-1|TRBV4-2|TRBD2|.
TGTGCCAGCAGCCAAGACAGGACTAGCGGGAGGGCCTACAATGAGCAGTTCTTC
CASSQDRTSGRAYNEQFF
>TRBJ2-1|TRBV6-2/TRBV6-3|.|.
TGTGCCAGCAGCCCCAGGGGGGTAGTAGTTCGCAATGAGCAGTTCTTC
CASSPRGVVVRNEQFF
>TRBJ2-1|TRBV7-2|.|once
TGTGCCAGCAGCCCCTCGGGGACTCGGGCTAACAATGAGCAGTTCTTC
CASSPSGTRANNEQFF
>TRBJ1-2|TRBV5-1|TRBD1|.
TGCGCCAGCAGCCTCGACAGACAGGGGGCTAGCGGCTACACCTTC
CASSLDRQGASGYTF
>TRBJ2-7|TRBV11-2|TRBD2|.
TGTGCCAGCAGCTTTGCTAGCGGGAGTTACGAGCAGTACTTC
CASSFASGSYEQYF
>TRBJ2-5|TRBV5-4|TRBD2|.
TGTGCCAGCAGGGTACTAGCGGGGGGGCAAGAGACCCAGTACTTC
CASRVLAGGQETQYF
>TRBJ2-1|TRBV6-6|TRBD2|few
TGTGCCAGCAAGGGACTAGCGGGAAGAGGGGAGCAGTTCTTC
CASKGLAGRGEQFF
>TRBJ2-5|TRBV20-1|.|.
TGCAGTGCTAGTTTACCTACCTCCCAAGAGACCCAGTACTTC
CSASLPTSQETQYF